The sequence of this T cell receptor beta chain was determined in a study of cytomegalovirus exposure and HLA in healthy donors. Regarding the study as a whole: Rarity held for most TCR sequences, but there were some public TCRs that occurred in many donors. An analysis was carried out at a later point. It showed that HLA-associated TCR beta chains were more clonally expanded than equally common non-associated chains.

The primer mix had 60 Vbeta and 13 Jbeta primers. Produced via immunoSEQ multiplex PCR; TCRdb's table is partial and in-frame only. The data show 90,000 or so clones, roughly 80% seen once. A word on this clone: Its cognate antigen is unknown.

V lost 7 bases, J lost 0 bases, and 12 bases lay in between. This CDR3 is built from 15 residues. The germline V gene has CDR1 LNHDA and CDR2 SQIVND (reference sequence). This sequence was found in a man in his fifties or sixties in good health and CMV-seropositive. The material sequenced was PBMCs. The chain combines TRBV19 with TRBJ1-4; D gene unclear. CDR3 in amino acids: CASTSGRTTNEKLFF. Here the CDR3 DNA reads TGTGCCAGTACTAGCGGCCGAACAACTAATGAAAAACTGTTTTTT.